One T cell receptor beta chain is described in this entry. What antigen it recognizes has not been identified. Base qualities were left out, and no much larger clone turns up one base away. The record originates from a study of control samples from healthy donors and cancer patients (dated by TCRdb to the early 2020s). The library was built by means of the immunoSEQ multiplex PCR assay. Not all clones reach the TCRdb copy of this immuneACCESS table, which keeps in-frame sequences only. Checked studies attribute under half of the gap to unresolved V genes and leave the rest unexplained. This sample lists about 140,000 clones; 90% to 95% were detected once. Around 13% of the sample comes from the top ten. A distance of 13 bases separates the germline ends of V and J, which lose 5 bases and 1 base respectively. Inclusive of the bounding cysteine and phenylalanine, the CDR3 is 15 residues long. The kept DNA is CDR3 alone, 45 bases in frame from the first base. In the germline V gene, CDR1 corresponds to SGHRS and CDR2 to YFSETQ.

Source material: blood. This chain is built from TRBV5-1 and TRBJ1-5; perhaps TRBD1 is the D gene, with 6 bases matching. This clonotype was sampled from a man aged 40-50 years in good health. CDR3 reads: CASSFGGQSNQPQHF. The DNA reads TGCGCCAGCAGTTTCGGGGGGCAAAGCAATCAGCCCCAGCATTTT.